The clone carrying this T cell receptor beta chain was detected ten times or more. Its antigen is still unknown. These data originate in a study of spatial heterogeneity in lung cancer. Study observations and caveats: In tumors, expanded intratumoral alpha and beta TCR counts tracked mutation counts.

TCRdb processed the 5' RACE reads anew with MiXCR; each CDR3 protein has one entry. The table lists some 23,000 distinct CDR3 sequences, approximately 8.8% of them singletons. The time point is: sample taken at primary tumor resection. The donors, about 78 patients with untreated early-stage non-small cell lung cancer, provided the samples. Per germline, CDR1 SGHTA and CDR2 FQGNSA. The CDR3 is made up of 12 amino acids. Trimming took 4 bases from V and 4 from J, leaving 8 bases between them. This specimen consisted of lung tumor tissue, obtained at surgery. This chain links TRBV7-2 with TRBJ2-7; D call uncertain. The sequence came from a male donor with early-stage non-small cell lung cancer. The CDR3: CASSSNQYEQYF. The CDR3 DNA reads as TGTGCCAGCAGCTCGAATCAATACGAGCAGTACTTC.